This T cell receptor (beta chain) was observed in a study of T cell changes during pregnancy in multiple sclerosis. The CDR3 totals 14 residues. The germline V gene has CDR1 SGHRS and CDR2 YFSETQ. V was pared by 5 bases and J by 0 bases, with 11 bases between. Using immunoSEQ multiplex PCR, the repertoire was profiled, and TCRdb retains in-frame clones only, with some absent. The profile covers around 85,000 clones, with around 90% appearing a single time and 3.5% taken by the ten largest. This specimen was PBMCs, taken in the first trimester of pregnancy. The genes are TRBV5-1 and TRBJ1-2; D perhaps matches TRBD1 (5 bases). This sequence was found in a female donor in good health, serving as a control in a pregnancy study. Some clones in this sample may be carry-over from other donors' samples. CDR3 sequence reads: CASRQDGANYGYTF. In nucleotides, the CDR3 is TGCGCCAGCAGACAGGACGGAGCTAACTATGGCTACACCTTC.